This T cell receptor beta chain emerged from a study of pediatric ulcerative colitis. Sequencing was at survey level. This table comes from immunoSEQ multiplex PCR, and its TCRdb copy is limited to in-frame clones, with some not included. The repertoire consists of more than 45,000 clones, with around 87% occurring once and the leading ten covering around 1.5%. The CDR3 contains 14 residues. Germline-derived CDR1 and CDR2 are MGHDK and SYGVNS. Trimming stripped 6 bases from V and 5 bases from J, with 14 bases between. At colonoscopy, a blood sample was also collected. The chain couples TRBV25-1 to TRBJ2-1, with D perhaps given as TRBD1 or TRBD2 (5 bases each). The clonotype comes from a boy aged 5 to 17 who was a control in a study of pediatric ulcerative colitis. What was sequenced was blood. The DNA for the CDR3 is TGTGCCAGCAGGGGGACGGGACCAAACAATGAGCAGTTCTTC. It translates to CASRGTGPNNEQFF. The full variable domain, with the rest looked up from reference TRBV25-1 and TRBJ2-1, is EADIYQTPRYLVIGTGKKITLECSQTMGHDKMYWYQQDPGMELHLIHYSYGVNSTEKGDLSSESTVSRIRTEHFPLTLESARPSHTSQYLCASRGTGPNNEQFFGPGTRLTVL.